A selection of T cell receptor beta chains follows, all from one sample in a study of cytomegalovirus exposure and HLA in healthy donors. TCRdb's table, derived via immunoSEQ multiplex PCR, lists solely in-frame clones and lacks some. The sample has more than 150,000 clones, around 80% seen once. The sample comprised PBMCs. All receptors derive from a woman in her twenties or thirties in good health and CMV-seropositive. CDR3s include the opening cysteine and the closing phenylalanine or tryptophan. Fields, in order: V gene, clone size, J gene, D gene, CDR3 DNA, CDR3 protein. D genes are given only for firm matches. The size of a clone is reported for some rows only, either as once, few or many, or as a class for expanded clones.

v_gene: TRBV2
abundance: NA
j_gene: TRBJ1-2
d_gene: TRBD1
CDR3nt: TGTGCCAGCAGTGGGACAGGGGGCACCTATGGCTACACCTTC
CDR3aa: CASSGTGGTYGYTF

v_gene: TRBV6-1
abundance: NA
j_gene: TRBJ2-5
d_gene: TRBD2
CDR3nt: TGTGCCAGCAGTGAATCACTAGCGGGGGCGGAGACCCAGTACTTC
CDR3aa: CASSESLAGAETQYF

v_gene: TRBV21-1
abundance: NA
j_gene: TRBJ1-5
d_gene: NA
CDR3nt: TGTGCCAGCAAACGAGGGCAGGCCTCAGGTGGGCCCCAGCATTTT
CDR3aa: CASKRGQASGGPQHF

v_gene: TRBV13
abundance: NA
j_gene: TRBJ2-1
d_gene: TRBD2
CDR3nt: TGTGCCAGTAGGACTAGCGGGGGCTACAATGAGCAGTTCTTC
CDR3aa: CASRTSGGYNEQFF

v_gene: TRBV29-1
abundance: few
j_gene: TRBJ2-2
d_gene: NA
CDR3nt: TGCAGCGTTTGGGGGGGGGCTGGCGGGGAGCTGTTTTTT
CDR3aa: CSVWGGAGGELFF

v_gene: TRBV27
abundance: NA
j_gene: TRBJ2-3
d_gene: NA
CDR3nt: TGTGCCAGCAGTTTATTTGGCAGGGCCCCAGATACGCAGTATTTT
CDR3aa: CASSLFGRAPDTQYF

v_gene: TRBV7-8
abundance: NA
j_gene: TRBJ1-3
d_gene: NA
CDR3nt: TGTGCCAGCAGGCCCACCCTCGGGGGCTCTGGAAACACCATATATTTT
CDR3aa: CASRPTLGGSGNTIYF

v_gene: TRBV10-2
abundance: NA
j_gene: TRBJ1-2
d_gene: TRBD1
CDR3nt: TGCGCCAGCAGTGACCATGACAGGGTCTCTGGCTACACCTTC
CDR3aa: CASSDHDRVSGYTF

v_gene: TRBV11-2
abundance: NA
j_gene: TRBJ2-3
d_gene: TRBD2
CDR3nt: TGTGCCAGCAGACCTATCACTAGCGGGGGGACCTCAGCGGATACGCAGTATTTT
CDR3aa: CASRPITSGGTSADTQYF

v_gene: TRBV27
abundance: NA
j_gene: TRBJ1-5
d_gene: NA
CDR3nt: TGTGCCAGCAGTCCCCCGGCCCGGGGGCAGCCCCAGCATTTT
CDR3aa: CASSPPARGQPQHF

v_gene: TRBV5-1
abundance: NA
j_gene: TRBJ2-7
d_gene: TRBD1
CDR3nt: TGCGCCAGCAGCTTGGGCCGGGACAGATACTCCTACGAGCAGTACTTC
CDR3aa: CASSLGRDRYSYEQYF

v_gene: TRBV10-3
abundance: NA
j_gene: TRBJ2-5
d_gene: NA
CDR3nt: TGTGCCTCCAGACAGGAGGCTTCGCAGACCCAGTACTTC
CDR3aa: CASRQEASQTQYF

v_gene: TRBV10-2
abundance: NA
j_gene: TRBJ2-3
d_gene: TRBD2
CDR3nt: TGCGCCAGCAGTGCGCCCGCGGGGGGTAGGGCAGATACGCAGTATTTT
CDR3aa: CASSAPAGGRADTQYF

v_gene: TRBV19
abundance: NA
j_gene: TRBJ2-7
d_gene: NA
CDR3nt: TGTGCCAGTAGTATACAAGGAGGGTTCCGCGACGAGCAGTACTTC
CDR3aa: CASSIQGGFRDEQYF

v_gene: TRBV7-9
abundance: NA
j_gene: TRBJ2-5
d_gene: NA
CDR3nt: TGTGCCAGCAGCTTAGGCCCAGGAGAGACCCAGTACTTC
CDR3aa: CASSLGPGETQYF

v_gene: TRBV11-2
abundance: NA
j_gene: TRBJ2-1
d_gene: NA
CDR3nt: TGTGCCAGCAGCTTAGACCCAGCGCCCTACAATGAGCAGTTCTTC
CDR3aa: CASSLDPAPYNEQFF

v_gene: TRBV5-6
abundance: NA
j_gene: TRBJ1-3
d_gene: TRBD1
CDR3nt: TGTGCCAGCAGCTTCAGGACAGGGACTGGAAACACCATATATTTT
CDR3aa: CASSFRTGTGNTIYF

v_gene: TRBV20-1
abundance: NA
j_gene: TRBJ1-2
d_gene: NA
CDR3nt: TGCAGTGCTAGAGGAGGGGGTGGCTACTCCTTC
CDR3aa: CSARGGGGYSF